What follows are 16 T cell receptor beta chains derived from one specimen sequenced in a study of CD8 T cells in ankylosing spondylitis. Each CDR3 protein is one row after TCRdb ran MiXCR on the 5' RACE reads. There are 250,000 or so distinct CDR3 sequences in the sample; under 30% occur only once, and 0.61% lies in the top ten. Sequencing input: blood, either unsorted or a sorted T cell fraction (not recorded which). These receptors originate from a male donor with ankylosing spondylitis or in good health (not recorded which).

The rearrangement uses TRBV12-3 or TRBV12-4 and TRBJ2-2; perhaps TRBD1 as D (6 bases). V was trimmed by 4 bases and J by 6 bases, leaving 12 bases between them. This CDR3 comprises 14 residues. The DNA of the CDR3 is TGTGCCAGCAGTTATCCGACAGGTCCCGGGGAGCTGTTTTTT. Amino acids: CASSYPTGPGELFF.

The chain has TRBV5-6 and TRBJ2-3, with 9 bases aligning to TRBD1. V trimming: 4 bases; J trimming: 2 bases; junction bases outside the gene matches: 5. The CDR3 is 15 amino acids. CDR1 is SGHDT and CDR2 is YYEEEE in the germline V gene. CDR3 residues: CASSAGTGLTDTQYF. In nucleotides, the CDR3 is TGTGCCAGCAGCGCCGGGACAGGGCTCACAGATACGCAGTATTTT. Full variable domain (outside the CDR3, taken from reference TRBV5-6 and TRBJ2-3): DAGVTQSPTHLIKTRGQQVTLRCSPKSGHDTVSWYQQALGQGPQFIFQYYEEEERQRGNFPDRFSGHQFPNYSSELNVNALLLGDSALYLCASSAGTGLTDTQYFGPGTRLTVL.

The V and J genes are TRBV15 and TRBJ2-7, with D possibly called TRBD1 or TRBD2 (6 bases each). The length of the CDR3 is 15 residues. V lost 8 bases to trimming and J lost 2 bases, with 19 bases between them. From germline, CDR1 is LNHNV and CDR2 YYDKDF (reference sequence). In DNA form, the CDR3 reads TGTGCCACCTCCAAATTTTCGGGGGCCGCCTACGAGCAGTACTTC. Translating it yields CATSKFSGAAYEQYF.

The chain joins TRBV10-1 to TRBJ2-3; D gene uncertain. This CDR3 is built from 13 residues. Germline lookup yields CDR1 WNHNN and CDR2 SYGVQD (reference sequence). V was shortened by 4 bases and J by 6 bases, with 11 bases between the two germline ends. Here the CDR3 DNA reads TGCGCCAGCAGTGTGGACGGTGTGGATACGCAGTATTTT. Amino acid sequence: CASSVDGVDTQYF.

The CDR3 nucleotides are TGCAGTGCTAGCGTGCAGGCTGAGCAGTTCTTC. It translates to CSASVQAEQFF. The chain links TRBV20-1 to TRBJ2-1; D unclear. The V gene lost 3 bases and the J gene lost 9 bases, with 9 bases spanning the gap. Germline CDR1 and CDR2: DFQATT and SNEGSKA (reference sequence). The CDR3 has 11 residues.

This clonotype was detected many times. The V gene is TRBV6-1, the J gene TRBJ2-2; D is undetermined. The CDR3 is made up of 12 amino acids. V lost 5 bases and J 9 bases, leaving 10 bases between the germline ends. The germline CDR1 and CDR2 sequences are MNHNS and SASEGT. Here the CDR3 reads CASSQSRRELFF. The CDR3 DNA follows: TGTGCCAGCAGTCAGTCGCGGCGGGAGCTGTTTTTT.

This clonotype has a handful of counts. V and J are TRBV20-1 and TRBJ2-7; 8 nucleotides match TRBD2. Germline assignment: CDR1 DFQATT and CDR2 SNEGSKA (reference sequence). This CDR3 contains 15 residues. The trim removed 2 bases at V and 5 bases at J, leaving 11 bases unmatched. The CDR3 nucleotides read TGCAGTGCTAGACCCTCGGGAGGGGGGGGCGACGAGCAGTACTTC. Residues: CSARPSGGGGDEQYF.

V and J are TRBV6-5 and TRBJ2-2; D is unresolved. Germline loops: CDR1 MNHEY, CDR2 SVGAGI. The V and J ends lost 2 bases and 3 bases respectively, with 10 bases between them. The CDR3 covers 15 residues. The CDR3 loop is CASSYRAAYTGELFF. CDR3 nucleotide sequence: TGTGCCAGCAGTTACCGGGCTGCTTACACCGGGGAGCTGTTTTTT.

This clonotype was found a few times. The rearrangement joins TRBV29-1 to TRBJ2-7, with D possibly matching TRBD1 (6 bases). V was pared by 3 bases and J by 6 bases, with 15 bases between. The CDR3 has 13 residues. CDR1 SQVTM and CDR2 ANQGSEA come from the germline V gene. CDR3 in DNA: TGCAGCGTTGATACCGACAGGATGGGCGAGCAGTACTTC. Residues: CSVDTDRMGEQYF.

In its sample, this clonotype was seen many times. The V call is TRBV20-1, the J call TRBJ1-2; no definite D call. The CDR3 is 13 residues long. Trimming removed 3 bases from V and 5 bases from J, with 13 bases in between. Germline V gene lookup returns CDR1 DFQATT and CDR2 SNEGSKA (reference sequence). CDR3 coding DNA: TGCAGTGCTAGTAGGGCCGGGGATTATGGCTACACCTTC. This encodes CSASRAGDYGYTF.

This clonotype was observed a few times. Germline and junction disagree at one end, which may indicate a read error. This rearrangement joins TRBV27 to TRBJ2-1; 8 bases align to TRBD2. This CDR3 region has 15 residues. CDR1 and CDR2 from the germline V gene are MNHEY and SMNVEV (reference sequence). CDR3 bases: TGCACCAGCGCCTACCGGGGGGGACGGTACAATGAGCAGTTCTTC. Translating gives CTSAYRGGRYNEQFF.

The table lists this clonotype with many counts. The J gene is TRBJ2-3, the V gene TRBV20-1; weak D call: TRBD1 (6 bases). There are 13 residues in the CDR3. The ends were cut back, 5 bases at V and 0 bases at J, with 9 bases in the middle. Per the germline V gene, CDR1 is DFQATT and CDR2 is SNEGSKA (reference sequence). For the CDR3, the DNA is TGCAGTGCTGAGGACAGAAGCACAGATACGCAGTATTTT. Its translation is CSAEDRSTDTQYF.

This clonotype has at least ten counts. This chain connects TRBV20-1 to TRBJ2-4, with 11 bases aligning to TRBD2. Germline trimming cut 7 bases from V and 2 bases from J; bases unmatched to any gene: 4. CDR1 and CDR2 from the germline V gene are DFQATT and SNEGSKA (reference sequence). The CDR3 is 14 residues long. In DNA form, the CDR3 reads TGCAGTGGACTAGCGGGGTCCTCCAAAAACATTCAGTACTTC. It encodes CSGLAGSSKNIQYF.

This clonotype was detected ten times or more. The chain couples TRBV3-1 to TRBJ2-7; D not resolved. V lost 1 base and J lost 6, with 16 bases in between. This CDR3 contains 15 residues. Germline V gives CDR1 LGHDT, CDR2 YNNKEL (reference sequence). This CDR3 is CASSQVRNPPSEQYF. DNA for the CDR3: TGTGCCAGCAGCCAAGTCAGAAACCCTCCGAGCGAGCAGTACTTC.

This clonotype was found many times. The CDR3 DNA sequence: TGTGCCAGCAGTCTTGGGACAGGAAGCCAAGAGACCCAGTACTTC. As protein: CASSLGTGSQETQYF. The rearrangement links TRBV6-2 or TRBV6-3 to TRBJ2-5, with TRBD1 matching 8 bases. J was trimmed by 1 base and V by 5 bases; bases with no gene match: 6. CDR1 and CDR2 from the germline V gene are MNHEY and SVGEGT. This CDR3 spans 15 amino acids.

This clonotype appeared many times. The V and J genes are TRBV15 and TRBJ2-2; D might be TRBD1 (6 bases). CDR1 and CDR2 from the germline V gene are LNHNV and YYDKDF (reference sequence). This CDR3 has 15 amino acids. The germline V and J ends were trimmed by 1 base and 3 bases, with 9 bases remaining between them. CDR3 protein: CATSRAGGDTGELFF. In DNA form, the CDR3 reads TGTGCCACCAGCAGAGCTGGGGGCGACACCGGGGAGCTGTTTTTT.